This TCR beta chain was observed in a study of CD8+CD57+ T cells in acquired aplastic anemia. Study summary: DNA per sorted CD4+ or CD8+ sample ranged about 0.2 to 30 ug, averaging around 3.2 ug.

The sample holds many counts of this clonotype. Antigen unknown. General study findings and limits: The number of CD8+ CDR3 sequences shared by patients and controls was about 30.

TCR beta VDJ and CDR3 profiles were obtained from a genomic DNA template. TCRdb fed the reads into MiXCR, producing one record per CDR3 protein. This sample has 150,000 to 180,000 distinct CDR3 sequences; roughly 54% occur once, and the top ten carry 12%. Germline V lookup: CDR1 SGDLS, CDR2 YYNGEE. V was clipped by 4 bases and J by 7 bases, with 14 bases between them. This CDR3 is built from 14 residues. Patients selected for sequencing had displayed CD8+CD57+ cell expansion by flow cytometry. Every patient had severe acquired aplastic anemia. Patients had not yet gotten any therapy when their blood was taken for sampling.

This TCR came from a human donor with aplastic anemia. The chain couples TRBV9 to TRBJ2-2, with TRBD2 as a possible D gene (5 bases). Sequenced: sorted CD4+, CD8+, or CD8+CD57+ T cells (not recorded which) from PBMCs. The CDR3 nucleotides read TGTGCCAGCAGCTTTCACGGGAAGAACGGGGAGCTGTTTTTT. It codes for CASSFHGKNGELFF.